This TCR beta chain was sequenced for a study of blood T cell repertoires in COVID-19. The overall study: COVID-19 samples from acute and convalescent phases originated in the United States, Italy and Spain. T cells, B-cell-depleted T cells, or PBMCs supplied cDNA or gDNA.

Authors' data handling: From reference gene primer amplification, estimates of nucleated cell counts were derived. Produced via immunoSEQ multiplex PCR; TCRdb's table is partial and in-frame only. That table gives V, J and clone size, and the DNA gave D and trimming. The sample holds about 140,000 clones, 86% seen once. Trimming shortened V by 7 bases and J by 0 bases, and 6 bases separated the two germline ends. CDR3 length: 12 residues. From germline, CDR1 is LNHDA and CDR2 SQIVND (reference sequence). This clone was detected a few times. V is TRBV19 and J is TRBJ1-1; maybe TRBD1 (5 bases). The sample was peripheral blood. This TCR was recovered from a woman aged 60-70 years with acute or convalescent COVID-19. CDR3 bases: TGTGCCAGTAAGGGGATGAACACTGAAGCTTTCTTT. Its translation is CASKGMNTEAFF.